The T cell receptor (beta chain) described here comes from a study of long-term antiretroviral therapy in people with HIV. Researchers report immunoSEQ v3.0 was run at survey level. Produced via immunoSEQ multiplex PCR; TCRdb's table is partial and in-frame only. The sample has over 7,000 clones, approximately 80% seen once. Germline lookup yields CDR1 MNHNY and CDR2 SVGAGI (reference sequence). V dropped 4 bases and J dropped 7; count of bases not matched to a gene: 5. The CDR3 runs to 13 residues. The chain joins TRBV6-6 to TRBJ2-7; 9 nucleotides agree with TRBD1. This receptor was identified in a man aged 40-49 years with HIV. The material sequenced was unsorted PBMCs, taken 0.1 years after starting antiretroviral therapy. The CDR3 loop reads CASSSGQGGEQYF. CDR3 DNA sequence: TGTGCCAGCAGTTCGGGACAGGGTGGGGAGCAGTACTTC.